This TCR beta chain was documented in a study of early T cells in non-severe SARS-CoV-2 infection. The overall study: The authors sequenced bulk RNA from unsorted whole blood, leaving chains unpaired.

The study's findings and limits: Matching against VDJdb likely underestimated virus-specific expansions, favoring anti-spike CD8.

CDR3 size: 17 residues. CDR1 and CDR2 from the germline V gene are SGHDT and YYEEEE. V was shortened by 3 bases and J by 2 bases, with 17 bases between the two germline ends. This clonotype was counted between two and nine times. Its matching antigen is unknown. Researchers tagged individual cDNA molecules with unique molecular identifiers. TCRdb ran MiXCR on the 5' RACE reads and lists one entry per CDR3 protein. The sample lists around 60,000 distinct CDR3 sequences, roughly 13% occurring once. The sample consisted of whole blood. The J gene is TRBJ2-2, the V gene TRBV5-6; possibly TRBD1 for D (5 bases). The source of this sequence is an adult who was a healthcare worker with PCR-confirmed SARS-CoV-2 infection or an uninfected control (not recorded which). In DNA, the CDR3 is TGTGCCAGCAGCTGGACCACAGGTGGGGTAAACACCGGGGAGCTGTTTTTT. Translating it yields CASSWTTGGVNTGELFF. Drawing the rest from reference TRBV5-6 and TRBJ2-2, the complete variable domain is DAGVTQSPTHLIKTRGQQVTLRCSPKSGHDTVSWYQQALGQGPQFIFQYYEEEERQRGNFPDRFSGHQFPNYSSELNVNALLLGDSALYLCASSWTTGGVNTGELFFGEGSRLTVL.